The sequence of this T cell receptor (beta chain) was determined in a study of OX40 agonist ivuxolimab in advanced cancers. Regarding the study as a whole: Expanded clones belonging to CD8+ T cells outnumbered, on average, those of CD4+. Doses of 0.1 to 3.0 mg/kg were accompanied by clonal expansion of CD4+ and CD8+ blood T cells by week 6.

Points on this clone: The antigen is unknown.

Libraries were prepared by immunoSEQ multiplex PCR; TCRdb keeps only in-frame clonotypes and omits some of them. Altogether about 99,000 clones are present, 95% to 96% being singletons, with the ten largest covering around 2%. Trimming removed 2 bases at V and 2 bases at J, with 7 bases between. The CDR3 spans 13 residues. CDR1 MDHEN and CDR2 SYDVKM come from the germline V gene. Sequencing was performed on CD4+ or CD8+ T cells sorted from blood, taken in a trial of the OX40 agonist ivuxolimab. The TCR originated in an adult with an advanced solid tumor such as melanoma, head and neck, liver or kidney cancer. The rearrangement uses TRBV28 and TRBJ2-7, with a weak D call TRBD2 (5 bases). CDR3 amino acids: CASSLAAAYEQYF. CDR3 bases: TGTGCCAGCAGTTTAGCAGCGGCCTACGAGCAGTACTTC.